These 30 T cell receptor beta chains share one sample of origin, sequenced in a study of neurological immune-mediated disorders. TCRdb re-derived calls from the 5' RACE reads in MiXCR, one entry per CDR3 protein. In the table there are about 80,000 distinct CDR3 sequences, 5% to 6% of which are singletons. Time point specified: longitudinal time-point 2. The sample comprised PBMCs. The receptors stem from a woman in her sixties or seventies with multiple sclerosis.

This clonotype has a count of ten or more. V usage is TRBV5-1 and J usage is TRBJ2-1; D is uncertain. Trimming removed 4 bases from V and 7 bases from J, with 12 bases in between. The CDR3 is 13 amino acids. The germline gives CDR1 SGHRS, CDR2 YFSETQ. For the CDR3, the DNA is TGCGCCAGCAGCCGATCGACCAGAAATGAGCAGTTCTTC. This codes for CASSRSTRNEQFF.

This clonotype was counted at least ten times. The chain uses TRBV5-1 and TRBJ2-5; TRBD1 agrees at 12 bases. CDR1 SGHRS and CDR2 YFSETQ come from the germline V gene. Germline trimming cut 0 bases from V and 5 bases from J; bases unmatched to any gene: 8. CDR3 length: 17 residues. The CDR3 coding sequence is TGCGCCAGCAGCTTGGGCGCGGGACAGGGGGCTCGGGAGACCCAGTACTTC. The encoded protein is CASSLGAGQGARETQYF.

Ten or more counts support this clonotype. V usage is TRBV3-1 and J usage is TRBJ1-1; 8 nucleotides align to TRBD1. V lost 4 bases to trimming and J lost 1 base; unmatched junction nucleotides: 5. The CDR3 extends over 15 amino acids. Germline V gene sequence: CDR1 LGHDT, CDR2 YNNKEL (reference sequence). In DNA, the CDR3 is TGTGCCAGCAGCCCTAGGGACAGGAGGAACACTGAAGCTTTCTTT. Translated: CASSPRDRRNTEAFF.

This clonotype was observed at least ten times. The chain uses TRBV20-1 and TRBJ2-5; the D gene could be TRBD1 or TRBD2 (5 bases each). Germline-derived CDR1 and CDR2 are DFQATT and SNEGSKA (reference sequence). The CDR3 is made up of 13 amino acids. Trimming removed 6 bases from V and 4 bases from J, with 15 bases in between. The CDR3 bases are TGCAGTGCCCTTGAGGGGAACGTAGAGACCCAGTACTTC. Translated, it gives CSALEGNVETQYF.

This clonotype was observed at least ten times. The gene calls are TRBV5-1 and TRBJ2-1; the match to TRBD1 covers 7 bases. The CDR3 runs 16 residues. Trimming cost V 5 bases and J 8 bases; bases outside gene matches: 16. Germline values: CDR1 SGHRS, CDR2 YFSETQ. The CDR3 is CASSSARQGLMDEQFF. The CDR3, as DNA: TGCGCCAGCAGTTCGGCTAGACAGGGCTTGATGGATGAGCAGTTCTTC.

This clonotype was detected ten times or more. The rearrangement joins TRBV7-8 to TRBJ2-7, with D perhaps given as TRBD1 or TRBD2 (6 bases each). This CDR3 has 15 residues. Trimming removed 8 bases at V and 4 bases at J, with 21 bases between. Germline V gives CDR1 SGHVS, CDR2 FQNEAQ. Written as DNA, the CDR3 is TGTGCCAGCGCTGGGGGGCAGGGACCTACTTACGAGCAGTACTTC. It encodes CASAGGQGPTYEQYF.

In this sample, this clonotype turned up many times. The chain joins TRBV5-6 to TRBJ1-4; no definite D call. Trimming cost V 2 bases and J 5 bases, with 10 bases left between them. The V gene's germline CDR1 is SGHDT and CDR2 YYEEEE. The CDR3 contains 14 residues. The CDR3 sequence: CASSLWVANEKLFF. The CDR3 nucleotides are TGTGCCAGCAGCTTATGGGTAGCGAATGAAAAACTGTTTTTT.

Ten or more counts support this clonotype. This chain uses TRBV9 with TRBJ1-3; no clear D. Trimming cost V 0 bases and J 0 bases, with 13 bases left between them. The germline V gene encodes CDR1 SGDLS and CDR2 YYNGEE. This CDR3 has 17 residues. CDR3 bases: TGTGCCAGCAGCGTAGAGCCCAGAATTAGCTCTGGAAACACCATATATTTT. Translation: CASSVEPRISSGNTIYF.

At least ten counts were recorded for this clonotype. The chain combines TRBV12-3 or TRBV12-4 with TRBJ1-4; 7 bases map to TRBD1. This CDR3 comprises 15 residues. V gave up 6 bases and J gave up 0 bases; unmatched junction bases: 4. The CDR3 DNA reads TGTGCCAGCAGGCGTACAGGGGCAACTAATGAAAAACTGTTTTTT. This codes for CASRRTGATNEKLFF.

This clonotype was detected many times. The chain uses TRBV2 and TRBJ2-3, with TRBD1 identical over 7 bases. The CDR3 loop spans 13 amino acids. V was pared by 7 bases and J by 3 bases, with 4 bases of the junction left unmatched. The germline CDR1 and CDR2 sequences are SNHLY and FYNNEI. In DNA, the CDR3 is TGTGCCAGCAAGACAGGGCCAACAGATACGCAGTATTTT. Encoded protein: CASKTGPTDTQYF.

This clonotype has at least ten counts. V is TRBV15 and J is TRBJ2-5; TRBD2 agrees at 10 bases. The length of the CDR3 is 16 residues. The germline CDR1 and CDR2 sequences are LNHNV and YYDKDF (reference sequence). V lost 0 bases to trimming and J lost 8 bases; unmatched junction nucleotides: 9. This chain's CDR3 is CATSRDWGERGGTQYF. The CDR3 DNA follows: TGTGCCACCAGCAGAGATTGGGGGGAGCGGGGGGGCACCCAGTACTTC.

This clonotype was observed a handful of times. The chain joins TRBV7-9 to TRBJ2-7; D not certain. V lost 1 base to trimming and J lost 6 bases, with 7 bases between them. Per germline, CDR1 SEHNR and CDR2 FQNEAQ (reference sequence). This CDR3 is built from 12 residues. As DNA, the CDR3 is TGTGCCAGCAGCTTAGTTCTTGCCGAGCAGTACTTC. As protein: CASSLVLAEQYF.

Many counts were recorded for this clonotype. This chain connects TRBV5-1 to TRBJ1-5; D uncertain. The germline V gene has CDR1 SGHRS and CDR2 YFSETQ. CDR3 length equals 13 residues. Trimming removed 4 bases at V and 5 bases at J, with 10 bases between. The chain's CDR3 is CASSPEGYQPQHF. The CDR3 nucleotides are TGCGCCAGCAGCCCCGAAGGATATCAGCCCCAGCATTTT.

This clonotype occurred many times. The CDR3 DNA is TGCAGCCTTAGGCCCGGGGGGGCTAGCACAGATACGCAGTATTTT. Its protein is CSLRPGGASTDTQYF. The genes are TRBV29-1 and TRBJ2-3; 8 bases align to TRBD2. Trimming at V came to 8 bases and at J to 0 bases, leaving 10 bases not matched to a gene. Germline loops: CDR1 SQVTM, CDR2 ANQGSEA. The CDR3 length is 15 residues.

In its sample, this clonotype was seen many times. The V gene is TRBV5-1, the J gene TRBJ1-4; D call uncertain. Per the germline V gene, CDR1 is SGHRS and CDR2 is YFSETQ. The CDR3 spans 13 residues. V lost 4 bases, J lost 6 bases, and 10 bases lay in between. This CDR3 reads CASSPGPDEKLFF. As DNA, the CDR3 is TGCGCCAGCAGCCCTGGACCAGATGAAAAACTGTTTTTT.

This clonotype was counted ten times or more. The gene calls are TRBV9 and TRBJ2-1; the match to TRBD1 covers 8 bases. V was clipped by 3 bases and J by 2 bases; unmatched bases: 4. CDR1 and CDR2 (germline): SGDLS, YYNGEE. There are 15 residues in the CDR3. The CDR3 region is CASSDDRGPYNEQFF. As DNA, the CDR3 is TGTGCCAGCAGCGATGACAGGGGCCCCTACAATGAGCAGTTCTTC.

This clonotype showed up many times. The gene calls are TRBV12-3 or TRBV12-4 and TRBJ1-4, with 8 nucleotides matching TRBD1. Trimming cost V 4 bases and J 10 bases; bases outside gene matches: 5. The CDR3 has 13 residues. CDR3 loop: CASSSSTGGKLFF. The CDR3 nucleotides read TGTGCCAGCAGTTCCTCTACAGGGGGAAAACTGTTTTTT.

This clonotype was detected many times. The chain combines TRBV5-6 with TRBJ2-2; D not resolved. The length of the CDR3 is 16 residues. Trimming removed 4 bases at V and 2 bases at J, with 15 bases between. The germline V gene encodes CDR1 SGHDT and CDR2 YYEEEE. In DNA form, the CDR3 reads TGTGCCAGCAGCGTAGACTTGACTGTAAACACCGGGGAGCTGTTTTTT. Translation: CASSVDLTVNTGELFF.

This clonotype was recorded many times. V is TRBV20-1 and J is TRBJ1-1; the D gene is possibly TRBD1 (5 bases). The V gene lost 5 bases and the J gene lost 10 bases, with 20 bases spanning the gap. There are 13 residues in the CDR3. The germline CDR1 and CDR2 sequences are DFQATT and SNEGSKA (reference sequence). CDR3 DNA: TGCAGTGCTCGGCCGGGGGTCGGCGCTGGAGCTTTCTTT. Its translation is CSARPGVGAGAFF.

In its sample, this clonotype was seen many times. This CDR3 is CASSIERDRAYIYEQYF. The DNA for the CDR3 is TGTGCCAGCAGCATCGAACGGGACAGGGCTTACATCTACGAGCAGTACTTC. The genes are TRBV5-5 and TRBJ2-7; TRBD1 agrees at 9 bases. J gave up 3 bases and V 4 bases, and 14 bases lay outside the gene matches. This CDR3 has 17 amino acids. Germline CDR1 and CDR2: SGHKS and YYEKEE (reference sequence).

Here the CDR3 reads CSARSVEPSYNEQFF. In DNA form, the CDR3 reads TGCAGTGCTAGATCTGTGGAGCCCTCCTACAATGAGCAGTTCTTC. The V call is TRBV20-1, the J call TRBJ2-1, with D uncertain. Germline CDR1 DFQATT, CDR2 SNEGSKA (reference sequence). Trimming took off 2 bases at V and 0 bases at J, with 11 bases between the two ends. This CDR3 spans 15 amino acids.

Many counts were recorded for this clonotype. The chain couples TRBV10-1 to TRBJ2-3; a possible D gene is TRBD2 (5 bases). V lost 4 bases, J lost 4 bases, and 6 bases lay in between. The CDR3 has 12 residues. The germline gives CDR1 WNHNN, CDR2 SYGVQD (reference sequence). For the CDR3, the DNA is TGCGCCAGCAGTGGAGCGGCAGATACGCAGTATTTT. Translated: CASSGAADTQYF.

The sample holds one count of this clonotype. A read error is possible here, since a much larger clone lies one base away. The chain employs TRBV5-1 and TRBJ1-4, with D possibly matching TRBD1 (5 bases). The germline V and J ends were trimmed by 0 bases and 6 bases, with 15 bases remaining between them. The CDR3 spans 16 residues. Per germline, CDR1 SGHRS and CDR2 YFSETQ. The CDR3 protein is CASSLAGRVGDEKLFF. As DNA, the CDR3 is TGCGCCAGCAGCTTGGCTGGAAGAGTGGGGGATGAAAAACTGTTTTTT.

This clonotype was counted ten times or more. This rearrangement joins TRBV2 to TRBJ1-5; a weak D match, TRBD1 (5 bases). V lost 8 bases, J lost 0 bases, and 14 bases lay in between. This CDR3 is built from 15 residues. Germline CDR1 is SNHLY and CDR2 is FYNNEI. CDR3 coding DNA: TGTGCCAGCTCCCGGGACTTTAATAGCAATCAGCCCCAGCATTTT. Translated: CASSRDFNSNQPQHF.

This clonotype was detected ten times or more. The rearrangement uses TRBV29-1 and TRBJ2-3; D is unclear. Germline V gene sequence: CDR1 SQVTM, CDR2 ANQGSEA. V lost 2 bases and J 2 bases, leaving 20 bases between the germline ends. The CDR3 has 17 amino acids. CDR3: CSVESPISSQPTDTQYF. In DNA, the CDR3 is TGCAGCGTTGAATCCCCGATTAGTTCTCAACCCACAGATACGCAGTATTTT.

V usage is TRBV10-3 and J usage is TRBJ1-3, with TRBD1 as a possible D gene (6 bases). This CDR3 is 15 amino acids long. Trimming stripped 7 bases from V and 2 bases from J, with 15 bases between. The germline V gene encodes CDR1 ENHRY and CDR2 SYGVKD. Here the CDR3 reads CAITTTGLPGNTIYF. CDR3 DNA: TGTGCCATCACCACGACAGGACTCCCTGGAAACACCATATATTTT.

This clonotype was seen at least ten times. The chain recombines TRBV27 with TRBJ2-1; D is undetermined. V lost 5 bases and J 0 bases, leaving 8 bases between the germline ends. This CDR3 has 14 amino acids. The germline CDR1 and CDR2 sequences are MNHEY and SMNVEV (reference sequence). The CDR3 region has the DNA TGTGCCAGCAGTCGGATTGACTCCTACAATGAGCAGTTCTTC. This translates into CASSRIDSYNEQFF.

This clonotype was counted ten times or more. This chain connects TRBV29-1 to TRBJ1-1; D gene ambiguous. Germline lookup yields CDR1 SQVTM and CDR2 ANQGSEA. CDR3 length equals 12 residues. V was pared by 2 bases and J by 8 bases, with 12 bases between. The CDR3 sequence is CSVETARREAFF. The CDR3 DNA sequence: TGCAGCGTTGAAACGGCGAGGAGGGAAGCTTTCTTT.

This clonotype was counted many times. The chain recombines TRBV12-3 or TRBV12-4 with TRBJ1-4; unclear D gene. Trimming pared 3 bases from V and 8 bases from J, leaving 7 bases between. This CDR3 region has 12 residues. The CDR3 protein is CASSFPFEKLFF. Here the CDR3 DNA reads TGTGCCAGCAGTTTTCCTTTCGAAAAACTGTTTTTT.

This clonotype appeared many times. The chain combines TRBV20-1 with TRBJ1-3; tentatively, D is TRBD1 (5 bases). The CDR3 spans 15 residues. Trimming pared 3 bases from V and 4 bases from J, leaving 16 bases between. CDR1 and CDR2 from the germline V gene are DFQATT and SNEGSKA (reference sequence). The CDR3: CSASLMRGMGNTIYF. DNA of the CDR3: TGCAGTGCTAGCCTCATGAGGGGAATGGGAAACACCATATATTTT.